The source of this T cell receptor (beta chain) is a study of blood T cell repertoires in COVID-19. The CDR3 covers 15 residues. The V gene's germline CDR1 is MDHEN and CDR2 SYDVKM. Trimming cost V 1 base and J 2 bases, with 9 bases left between them. Clones were sequenced by immunoSEQ multiplex PCR, and TCRdb holds only the in-frame ones, with some missing. The table records some 330,000 clones, 92% of them present only once. This chain links TRBV28 with TRBJ1-3; unclear D gene. Sequencing used PBMCs or T cells enriched from blood (not recorded which). This TCR derives from a woman in her twenties or thirties who had recovered from COVID-19. As DNA, the CDR3 is TGTGCCAGCAGTTTATACAGACAACCTGGAAACACCATATATTTT. Translated, it gives CASSLYRQPGNTIYF.